These T cell receptor beta chains were read from a single sample in a study of OX40 agonist ivuxolimab in advanced cancers. TCRdb's copy holds only in-frame clones and misses some; the assay was immunoSEQ multiplex PCR. The sample yields fewer than 85,000 clones, approximately 87% seen once. Specimen: CD4+ or CD8+ T cells sorted from blood, collected in a trial of the OX40 agonist ivuxolimab. The receptors come from an adult with an advanced solid tumor such as melanoma, head and neck, liver or kidney cancer. Both conserved end residues are part of each CDR3. The D gene is left open where the match is weak. Rows give clone size only sometimes, using once, few, many, or a class for an expanded clone.

once,TRBV7-3,TRBD2,15,TRBJ2-1,TGTGCCAGCAGCTCTCGACTAGCGGGGAACAATGAGCAGTTCTTC,CASSSRLAGNNEQFF
.,TRBV28,.,13,TRBJ1-1,TGTGCCAGCACCTTGACGGACCTCACTGAAGCTTTCTTT,CASTLTDLTEAFF
.,TRBV4-1,TRBD2,17,TRBJ2-3,TGCGCCAGCAGCCAAGAAGCCGCGGGGGGCCTCCTAGTGACGCAGTATTTT,CASSQEAAGGLLVTQYF
.,TRBV4-3,.,13,TRBJ2-5,TGCGCCAGCAGCCAAGGGAAGGGAGAGACCCAGTACTTC,CASSQGKGETQYF
.,TRBV7-9,.,13,TRBJ1-1,TGTGCCAGCAGCTCTCTATCGGGGCGTGGAGCTTTCTTT,CASSSLSGRGAFF
.,TRBV2,.,12,TRBJ2-7,TGTGCCAGCAGTACTGACTCCTACGAGCAGTACTTC,CASSTDSYEQYF
.,TRBV5-1,TRBD2,17,TRBJ2-2,TGCGCCAGCAGCTTTACTAGCGGGAGGGCGAACACCGGGGAGCTGTTTTTT,CASSFTSGRANTGELFF
few,TRBV7-9,.,14,TRBJ1-6,TGTGCCAGCAGCTTAGACAGTGGGTCCTCACCCCTCCACTTT,CASSLDSGSSPLHF
few,TRBV9,TRBD2,15,TRBJ2-5,TGTGCCAGCAGCGGTGGACTAGCGGGACAAGAGACCCAGTACTTC,CASSGGLAGQETQYF
.,TRBV11-2,.,15,TRBJ2-2,TGTGCCAGCAGCTTAGCAGGGATTGTCACCGGGGAGCTGTTTTTT,CASSLAGIVTGELFF
.,TRBV5-3,.,13,TRBJ2-7,TGTGCCAGCAGCCTAGAAGTGAGGGGCGAGCAGTACTTC,CASSLEVRGEQYF
once,TRBV4-3,.,17,TRBJ2-1,TGCGCCAGCAGCCGATCTTATAGCGGAAATTCCTACAATGAGCAGTTCTTC,CASSRSYSGNSYNEQFF
.,TRBV4-1,.,13,TRBJ1-1,TGCGCCAGCAGCCCAAGGGAGGTCACTGAAGCTTTCTTT,CASSPREVTEAFF
few,TRBV4-1,.,18,TRBJ2-1,TGCGCCAGCAGCCAAATAGATCTGGGTCTAGCGAGACACAATGAGCAGTTCTTC,CASSQIDLGLARHNEQFF
.,TRBV7-2,.,10,TRBJ2-5,TGTGCCACCACTGGGGAGACCCAGTACTTC,CATTGETQYF
.,TRBV11-2,.,13,TRBJ1-5,TGTGCCAGCAGCTTAGGACTCAATCAGCCCCAGCATTTT,CASSLGLNQPQHF
.,TRBV4-2,TRBD2,16,TRBJ2-7,TGTGCCAGCAGCCAAGAGGGAGCGGGAGCCCCCTACGAGCAGTACTTC,CASSQEGAGAPYEQYF
.,TRBV19,TRBD2,17,TRBJ2-1,TGTGCCAGTAGTAGCGGGACTAGCGGGAAAAAATACAATGAGCAGTTCTTC,CASSSGTSGKKYNEQFF
.,TRBV7-3,TRBD2,17,TRBJ2-1,TGTGCCAGCAGCTTAAACCCCCCGGGACTAGCGTATAGAGAGCAGTTCTTC,CASSLNPPGLAYREQFF
once,TRBV18,.,11,TRBJ1-2,TGTGCCAGCTCTGATACAGCTGACTACACCTTC,CASSDTADYTF
once,TRBV7-9,TRBD2,13,TRBJ2-1,TGTGCCAGCAGCTTACTAGCGGGAGATGAGCAGTTCTTC,CASSLLAGDEQFF
.,TRBV29-1,.,13,TRBJ1-1,TGCAGCGTTGGCCCGGGATTGAACACTGAAGCTTTCTTT,CSVGPGLNTEAFF
.,TRBV6-5,TRBD2,14,TRBJ2-7,TGTGCCAGCAGTCTCGGGACTAGCGGGTACGAGCAGTACTTC,CASSLGTSGYEQYF
.,TRBV5-6,.,12,TRBJ1-5,TGTGCCAGCAGCTCAGGGTATCAGCCCCAGCATTTT,CASSSGYQPQHF
.,TRBV6-1,.,10,TRBJ1-1,TGTGCCAGCAGAACAGAGGTCGCTTTCTTT,CASRTEVAFF
.,TRBV30,.,12,TRBJ2-5,TGTGCCTGGAGTGGGGGATACGAGACCCAGTACTTC,CAWSGGYETQYF
.,TRBV19,TRBD2,15,TRBJ2-5,TGTGCCAGTAGTAAGACCGCGGGAGGGACACAAGAGCAGTACTTC,CASSKTAGGTQEQYF
.,TRBV4-3,.,15,TRBJ1-4,TGCGCCAGCAGCCAAGAAGGGCAGGGGAATGAAAAACTGTTTTTT,CASSQEGQGNEKLFF
.,TRBV18,.,15,TRBJ1-1,TGTGCCAGCTCACTAGCGGAGGCGAAGAACACTGAAGCTTTCTTT,CASSLAEAKNTEAFF
.,TRBV5-4,.,15,TRBJ1-1,TGTGCCAGCAGCTTGGGAGATAGGAAGAACACTGAAGCTTTCTTT,CASSLGDRKNTEAFF
once,TRBV18,.,11,TRBJ2-7,TGTGCCAGCTCACCAATGCGCGAGCAGTACTTC,CASSPMREQYF
.,TRBV7-2,.,15,TRBJ1-2,TGTGCCAGCAGCTTAGTGGGGGACGGTAGCTATGGCTACACCTTC,CASSLVGDGSYGYTF
once,TRBV19,.,15,TRBJ1-5,TGTGCCAGTAGTATCCAAGGACAGCACAATCAGCCCCAGCATTTT,CASSIQGQHNQPQHF
.,TRBV9,.,15,TRBJ2-3,TGTGCCAGCAGCGTTTTGGCGGGGCCCACAGATACGCAGTATTTT,CASSVLAGPTDTQYF
.,TRBV5-8,.,15,TRBJ2-1,TGTGCCAGCAGCTCAGAGTCCCGGTCCTACAATGAGCAGTTCTTC,CASSSESRSYNEQFF
few,TRBV5-6,.,13,TRBJ1-2,TGTGCCAGCAGCTCCGGGAGTAACTATGGCTACACCTTC,CASSSGSNYGYTF
once,TRBV7-8,TRBD1,17,TRBJ1-2,TGTGCCAGCAGCTTAGACGCCGGGACAGGGCCCTACTATGGCTACACCTTC,CASSLDAGTGPYYGYTF
.,TRBV5-1,TRBD2,16,TRBJ2-5,TGCGCCAGCAGCTTGCGGGGACTAGCGAATCAAGAGACCCAGTACTTC,CASSLRGLANQETQYF
medium-sized,TRBV5-8,.,15,TRBJ1-5,TGTGCCAGCAGCGTACAGGGCTATAGCAATCAGCCCCAGCATTTT,CASSVQGYSNQPQHF